The 9 T cell receptor beta chains given below trace back to one sample, sequenced in a study of cytomegalovirus exposure and HLA in healthy donors. PCR used 60 Vbeta primers and 13 Jbeta primers. Assay: immunoSEQ multiplex PCR; the TCRdb copy retains only in-frame clones and omits some. The sample contains tens of thousands of clones, more than 75% of which appear only once. Sequencing used PBMCs. These TCRs come from a male donor in good health and CMV-seropositive.

V gene TRBV11-1 combines with J gene TRBJ2-5, with D maybe TRBD2 (6 bases). V was cut by 6 bases and J by 1 base, with 15 bases left in between. Germline values: CDR1 SGHAT, CDR2 FQDESV (reference sequence). This CDR3 has 15 amino acids. In DNA, the CDR3 is TGTGCCAGCAGTCCCGGGGTAGCGGCCCAAGAGACCCAGTACTTC. This encodes CASSPGVAAQETQYF.

In its sample, this clone was seen a few times. The V call is TRBV4-1, the J call TRBJ1-1, with no clear D. The CDR3 is made up of 14 amino acids. Germline V gene lookup returns CDR1 MGHRA and CDR2 YSYEKL. V was clipped by 0 bases and J by 3 bases, with 8 bases between them. In nucleotides, the CDR3 is TGCGCCAGCAGCCAAGAATCCGGTTACACTGAAGCTTTCTTT. This codes for CASSQESGYTEAFF.

The rearrangement links TRBV30 to TRBJ1-3; perhaps TRBD1 as D (6 bases). Germline V gene sequence: CDR1 GTSNPN, CDR2 SVGIG (reference sequence). The CDR3 spans 15 residues. Trimming stripped 0 bases from V and 2 bases from J, with 11 bases between. The CDR3 loop reads CAWSVGAGAGNTIYF. CDR3 in DNA: TGTGCCTGGAGTGTAGGTGCAGGGGCTGGAAACACCATATATTTT.

The chain links TRBV27 to TRBJ2-1; a weak D match, TRBD2 (5 bases). This CDR3 is 16 amino acids long. Trimming left V 6 bases short and J 0 bases short, with 15 bases between. CDR1 is MNHEY and CDR2 is SMNVEV in the germline V gene (reference sequence). In nucleotides, the CDR3 is TGTGCCAGCAGGGCCGGGATACAGAGCTCCTACAATGAGCAGTTCTTC. As protein: CASRAGIQSSYNEQFF.

The J gene is TRBJ2-5, the V gene TRBV9, with 9 bases fitting TRBD2. The J call may be in error: the DNA end matches TRBJ2-7 better. The CDR3 length is 19 residues. Germline V gives CDR1 SGDLS, CDR2 YYNGEE. This chain's CDR3 is CASSVANTVGSGGPYEQYF. CDR3 DNA sequence: TGTGCCAGCAGCGTAGCTAATACGGTGGGAAGCGGGGGGCCCTACGAGCAGTACTTC.

The V and J genes are TRBV9 and TRBJ2-7, with D hard to call. V was clipped by 0 bases and J by 2 bases, with 9 bases between them. CDR3 length equals 14 residues. Germline-derived CDR1 and CDR2 are SGDLS and YYNGEE. DNA for the CDR3: TGTGCCAGCAGCGTAGGGCAAACTACCTACGAGCAGTACTTC. Translation: CASSVGQTTYEQYF.

The V call is TRBV28, the J call TRBJ2-5, with 8 nucleotides matching TRBD1. Per germline, CDR1 MDHEN and CDR2 SYDVKM. The CDR3 runs 15 residues. Trimming removed 3 bases from V and 3 bases from J; junction bases left unmatched: 6. The CDR3 region has the DNA TGTGCCAGCAGTTTGACAGGGGTAGGGAAAGAGACCCAGTACTTC. Residues: CASSLTGVGKETQYF. Full variable domain (rest looked up from reference TRBV28 and TRBJ2-5): DVKVTQSSRYLVKRTGEKVFLECVQDMDHENMFWYRQDPGLGLRLIYFSYDVKMKEKGDIPEGYSVSREKKERFSLILESASTNQTSMYLCASSLTGVGKETQYFGPGTRLLVL.

CDR3 amino acids: CAWSVPDREGQPQHF. In DNA form, the CDR3 reads TGTGCCTGGAGTGTGCCGGACAGGGAAGGACAGCCCCAGCATTTT. The chain has TRBV30 and TRBJ1-5; the match to TRBD1 covers 8 bases. CDR1 GTSNPN and CDR2 SVGIG come from the germline V gene (reference sequence). This CDR3 contains 15 residues. With 0 bases clipped from V and 7 bases from J, the junction kept 8 bases outside the gene matches.

The genes are TRBV28 and TRBJ2-1; 7 nucleotides align to TRBD1. The CDR3 consists of 14 residues. Germline CDR1 MDHEN, CDR2 SYDVKM. V dropped 5 bases and J dropped 4; count of bases not matched to a gene: 5. CDR3 loop: CASSPGQVYNEQFF. The CDR3 region has the DNA TGTGCCAGCAGTCCCGGACAGGTTTACAATGAGCAGTTCTTC.